This TCR beta chain appears in the sequencing data of a study of early T cells in non-severe SARS-CoV-2 infection. This clonotype was observed a handful of times. CDR1 and CDR2 from the germline V gene are SGHVS and FNYEAQ. The CDR3 is 14 amino acids. Trimming cost V 5 bases and J 6 bases, with 14 bases left between them. Each CDR3 protein gets one entry after TCRdb re-called the 5' RACE reads with MiXCR. The repertoire has under 70,000 distinct CDR3 sequences, around 14% of them found once; the top ten carry 10%. The receptor was isolated from an adult who was a healthcare worker with PCR-confirmed SARS-CoV-2 infection or an uninfected control (not recorded which). This rearrangement joins TRBV7-6 to TRBJ2-1, with D uncertain. Sequencing used whole blood, obtained at baseline. CDR3 protein: CASSLLPATNEQFF. CDR3 bases: TGTGCCAGCAGCCTCCTGCCGGCTACCAATGAGCAGTTCTTC.